Listed below are T cell receptor beta chains from one sample, sequenced in a study of early T cells in non-severe SARS-CoV-2 infection. TCRdb used MiXCR to reprocess the 5' RACE reads, holding one entry per CDR3 protein. The sample yields approximately 57,000 distinct CDR3 sequences, around 12% seen once. The sample consisted of whole blood. Every receptor here comes from an adult who was a healthcare worker with PCR-confirmed SARS-CoV-2 infection or an uninfected control (not recorded which). Both conserved end residues are part of each CDR3. A D gene is named only where the DNA matches it firmly. Where a row states a size, it is once, few, many or the class of an expanded clone; other rows omit it.

CDR3 protein: CASSSGTDSNQPQHF; CDR3 DNA: TGCGCCAGCAGCTCAGGGACGGATAGCAATCAGCCCCAGCATTTT; J gene: TRBJ1-5; clone size: few; V gene: TRBV5-1; D gene: NA
CDR3 protein: CSVEDWRQGAYEQYF; CDR3 DNA: TGCAGCGTTGAAGATTGGCGGCAGGGGGCCTACGAGCAGTACTTC; J gene: TRBJ2-7; clone size: few; V gene: TRBV29-1; D gene: TRBD1
CDR3 protein: CSVGTSGGYEQYF; CDR3 DNA: TGCAGCGTTGGGACTAGCGGGGGCTACGAGCAGTACTTC; J gene: TRBJ2-7; clone size: few; V gene: TRBV29-1; D gene: TRBD2
CDR3 protein: CASSSKGGQGDGYTF; CDR3 DNA: TGTGCCAGCAGCTCCAAGGGAGGACAGGGTGACGGCTACACCTTC; J gene: TRBJ1-2; clone size: many; V gene: TRBV7-9; D gene: TRBD1
CDR3 protein: CASSPTRGTGELFF; CDR3 DNA: TGTGCCAGCAGCCCTACCAGGGGAACCGGGGAGCTGTTTTTT; J gene: TRBJ2-2; clone size: once; V gene: TRBV11-1; D gene: NA
CDR3 protein: CASSQSPFNQPQHF; CDR3 DNA: TGTGCCAGCTCACAAAGCCCGTTTAATCAGCCCCAGCATTTT; J gene: TRBJ1-5; clone size: many; V gene: TRBV18; D gene: NA
CDR3 protein: CASTPQVTTGELFF; CDR3 DNA: TGTGCCAGCACCCCACAGGTTACCACCGGGGAGCTGTTTTTT; J gene: TRBJ2-2; clone size: NA; V gene: TRBV12-3/TRBV12-4; D gene: NA
CDR3 protein: CASSYNSVSLPGANVLTF; CDR3 DNA: TGTGCCAGCAGTTACAACTCGGTCAGTCTACCGGGGGCCAACGTCCTGACTTTC; J gene: TRBJ2-6; clone size: NA; V gene: TRBV6-6; D gene: NA
CDR3 protein: CASSEGTGGSGYTF; CDR3 DNA: TGTGCCAGCAGTGAGGGGACAGGGGGCTCTGGCTACACCTTC; J gene: TRBJ1-2; clone size: few; V gene: TRBV6-1; D gene: TRBD1
CDR3 protein: CASRAGAYGYTF; CDR3 DNA: TGTGCCAGCAGAGCCGGGGCATATGGCTACACCTTC; J gene: TRBJ1-2; clone size: few; V gene: TRBV9; D gene: NA
CDR3 protein: CASSQGTTEAFF; CDR3 DNA: TGTGCCAGCAGCCAAGGGACCACTGAAGCTTTCTTT; J gene: TRBJ1-1; clone size: few; V gene: TRBV3-1; D gene: NA
CDR3 protein: CASTQSGFRGETQYF; CDR3 DNA: TGTGCCAGTACCCAGTCAGGGTTTCGGGGAGAGACCCAGTACTTC; J gene: TRBJ2-5; clone size: NA; V gene: TRBV19; D gene: NA
CDR3 protein: CAWSARKTGDTPSNEQYF; CDR3 DNA: TGTGCCTGGAGTGCCCGAAAGACAGGGGACACGCCCTCAAACGAGCAGTACTTC; J gene: TRBJ2-7; clone size: many; V gene: TRBV30; D gene: TRBD1
CDR3 protein: CASSPRFREKLFF; CDR3 DNA: TGTGCCAGCAGTCCCCGGTTTAGGGAAAAACTGTTTTTT; J gene: TRBJ1-4; clone size: NA; V gene: TRBV27; D gene: NA
CDR3 protein: CASSFQGVVAGLVYNEQFF; CDR3 DNA: TGCGCCAGCAGCTTTCAGGGGGTGGTAGCGGGACTAGTTTACAATGAGCAGTTCTTC; J gene: TRBJ2-1; clone size: few; V gene: TRBV5-1; D gene: NA
CDR3 protein: CASSQPDRGGDEQYF; CDR3 DNA: TGTGCCAGCAGCCAACCCGACAGGGGAGGCGACGAGCAGTACTTC; J gene: TRBJ2-7; clone size: many; V gene: TRBV6-6; D gene: TRBD1
CDR3 protein: CSAHAGGRVPDTQYF; CDR3 DNA: TGCAGTGCTCATGCGGGAGGGCGGGTGCCAGATACGCAGTATTTT; J gene: TRBJ2-3; clone size: few; V gene: TRBV20-1; D gene: TRBD2
CDR3 protein: CASSEATGVVITEAFF; CDR3 DNA: TGCGCCAGCAGTGAGGCGACAGGGGTGGTGATCACTGAAGCTTTCTTT; J gene: TRBJ1-1; clone size: many; V gene: TRBV10-2; D gene: TRBD1
CDR3 protein: CASIHGGTAISNYGYTF; CDR3 DNA: TGTGCCAGCATCCATGGGGGGACGGCTATTTCTAACTATGGCTACACCTTC; J gene: TRBJ1-2; clone size: NA; V gene: TRBV6-1; D gene: NA
CDR3 protein: CASRLSRAGGSTDTQYF; CDR3 DNA: TGTGCCAGCAGGCTCTCGAGGGCGGGGGGAAGCACAGATACGCAGTATTTT; J gene: TRBJ2-3; clone size: NA; V gene: TRBV2; D gene: TRBD2
CDR3 protein: CASSLMGEQFF; CDR3 DNA: TGTGCCAGCAGTCTGATGGGTGAGCAGTTCTTC; J gene: TRBJ2-1; clone size: few; V gene: TRBV2; D gene: NA
CDR3 protein: CASSFDVFSSGNTIYF; CDR3 DNA: TGTGCCAGCAGCTTCGACGTCTTCAGCTCTGGAAACACCATATATTTT; J gene: TRBJ1-3; clone size: many; V gene: TRBV5-4; D gene: NA
CDR3 protein: CASSSDYSNQPQHF; CDR3 DNA: TGTGCCAGCAGTTCCGATTATAGCAATCAGCCCCAGCATTTT; J gene: TRBJ1-5; clone size: NA; V gene: TRBV7-9; D gene: NA
CDR3 protein: CASRLSRDSSPQYF; CDR3 DNA: TGTGCCAGCAGATTGAGCCGAGACTCCAGTCCCCAGTACTTC; J gene: TRBJ2-4; clone size: few; V gene: TRBV2; D gene: NA